This T cell receptor (beta chain) was profiled in a study of beta chain features in type 1 diabetes. Study observations and caveats: TCRB repertoires of naive, central memory and Treg cells appeared more similar among patients than among healthy donors. A cDNA-based sequencing approach could over-represent cells with high TCR expression. Shortening of TCRB CDR3s, moderate but significant, appeared in all four CD4+ subsets of Type 1 diabetes patients.

CD4+ cells of the naive, central memory, regulatory and stem cell-like memory types were sorted via CD45RO/CCR7/CD25/CD127/CD95/CD27. For this clone: Antigen specificity is unknown.

Expressed TCRB transcripts were sequenced because the isolated RNA had all been reverse transcribed beforehand. Profiling relied on immunoSEQ multiplex PCR, and the TCRdb table lists in-frame clones only, not all of them. In the table there are approximately 340,000 clones, about 15% of which are singletons. This CDR3 region has 15 residues. CDR1 LNHDA and CDR2 SQIVND come from the germline V gene (reference sequence). Losses at the gene ends were 5 bases for V and 2 bases for J; bases not matched to a gene: 6. Sequenced: naive CD4+ T cells from blood. This chain links TRBV19 with TRBJ2-3; TRBD1 agrees at 8 bases. This clonotype originated in a woman aged 18-29 years in good health. The CDR3, as DNA: TGTGCCAGTAGTCCACGGACAGGGCCCACAGATACGCAGTATTTT. This translates into CASSPRTGPTDTQYF.